This TCR beta chain was captured by sequencing in a study of CD8 T cells in ankylosing spondylitis. The study's findings and limits: Earlier work had already found some motif variants in reactive arthritis synovial fluid and blood.

TCRdb reprocessed the 5' RACE reads with MiXCR, giving one entry per CDR3 protein. The sample includes 350,000 or so distinct CDR3 sequences, 14% to 15% seen only once; the top ten take about 1.1%. This clonotype was recorded many times. Its antigen is undetermined. The CDR3 runs to 15 residues. The germline gives CDR1 SQVTM, CDR2 ANQGSEA. V lost 3 bases and J 2 bases, leaving 16 bases between the germline ends. This TCR derives from a male donor with ankylosing spondylitis or in good health (not recorded which). This chain joins TRBV29-1 and TRBJ1-2, with D possibly TRBD1 on 6 matching bases. The sequencing input was blood, either unsorted or a sorted T cell fraction (not recorded which). The CDR3 nucleotides are TGCAGCGTTGACTCGTTTGGGCAGGGGAACTATGGCTACACCTTC. This codes for CSVDSFGQGNYGYTF.